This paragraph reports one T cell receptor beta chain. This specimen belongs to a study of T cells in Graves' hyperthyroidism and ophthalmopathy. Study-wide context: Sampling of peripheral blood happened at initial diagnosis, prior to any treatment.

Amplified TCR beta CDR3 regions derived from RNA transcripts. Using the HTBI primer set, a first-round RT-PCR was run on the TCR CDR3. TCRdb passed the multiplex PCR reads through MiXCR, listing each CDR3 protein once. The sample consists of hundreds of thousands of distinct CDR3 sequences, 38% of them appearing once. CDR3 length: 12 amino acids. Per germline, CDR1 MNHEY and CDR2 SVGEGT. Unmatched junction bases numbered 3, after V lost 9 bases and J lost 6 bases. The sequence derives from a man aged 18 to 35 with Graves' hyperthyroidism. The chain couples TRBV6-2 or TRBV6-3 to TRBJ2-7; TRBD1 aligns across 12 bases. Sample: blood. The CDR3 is CARWDRGLEQYF. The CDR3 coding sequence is TGTGCCAGGTGGGACAGGGGGCTCGAGCAGTACTTC.